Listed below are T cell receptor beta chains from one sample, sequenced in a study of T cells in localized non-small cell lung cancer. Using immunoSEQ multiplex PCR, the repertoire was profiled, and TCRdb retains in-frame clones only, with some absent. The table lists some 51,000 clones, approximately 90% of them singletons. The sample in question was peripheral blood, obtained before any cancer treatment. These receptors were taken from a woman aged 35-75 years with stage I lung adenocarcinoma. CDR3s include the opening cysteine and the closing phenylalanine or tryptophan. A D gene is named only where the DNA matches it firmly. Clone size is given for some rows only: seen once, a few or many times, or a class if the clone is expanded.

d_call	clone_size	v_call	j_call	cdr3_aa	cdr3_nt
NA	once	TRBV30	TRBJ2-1	CAWSPTVAYNEQFF	TGTGCCTGGAGTCCGACAGTCGCCTACAATGAGCAGTTCTTC
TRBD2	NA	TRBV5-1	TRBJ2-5	CASSFGREVTRETQYF	TGCGCCAGCAGCTTCGGCCGGGAGGTGACGAGAGAGACCCAGTACTTC
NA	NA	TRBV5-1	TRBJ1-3	CASSPGLIGAGNTIYF	TGCGCCAGCAGCCCCGGACTGATTGGGGCTGGAAACACCATATATTTT
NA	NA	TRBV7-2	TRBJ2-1	CASSTLQGYEQFF	TGTGCCAGCAGCACCCTACAGGGCTATGAGCAGTTCTTC
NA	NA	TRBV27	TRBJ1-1	CASTISVMNTEAFF	TGTGCCAGCACGATATCGGTCATGAACACTGAAGCTTTCTTT
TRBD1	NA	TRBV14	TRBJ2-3	CASSLRTGGADTQYF	TGTGCCAGCAGCCTCCGGACAGGGGGTGCAGATACGCAGTATTTT
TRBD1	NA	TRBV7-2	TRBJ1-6	CASSPYGTGKNSPLHF	TGTGCCAGCAGCCCTTATGGGACAGGCAAAAATTCACCCCTCCACTTT
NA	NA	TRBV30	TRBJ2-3	CAWSVMEGSDTQYF	TGTGCCTGGAGTGTCATGGAAGGTTCAGATACGCAGTATTTT
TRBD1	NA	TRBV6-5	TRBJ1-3	CASTSGQRGNTIYF	TGTGCCAGCACCTCGGGACAGCGTGGAAACACCATATATTTT
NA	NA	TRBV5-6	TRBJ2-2	CASSLGPRAGELFF	TGTGCCAGCAGCTTGGGACCGAGGGCCGGGGAGCTGTTTTTT
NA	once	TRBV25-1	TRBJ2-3	CASSELGSGPLDTQYF	TGTGCCAGCAGTGAACTGGGTAGCGGACCTTTAGATACGCAGTATTTT
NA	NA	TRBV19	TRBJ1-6	CASSPTLHSPLHF	TGTGCCAGTAGTCCGACGCTGCATTCACCCCTCCACTTT
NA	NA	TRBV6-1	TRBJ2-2	CASSEAPGHRNTGELFF	TGTGCCAGCAGTGAAGCGCCAGGACATAGAAACACCGGGGAGCTGTTTTTT
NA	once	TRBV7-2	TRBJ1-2	CASSGRTASSGGYTF	TGTGCCAGCAGCGGCAGGACGGCTTCGTCAGGTGGCTACACCTTC
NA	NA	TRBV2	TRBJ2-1	CASTRDGNEQFF	TGTGCCAGCACTCGCGATGGCAATGAGCAGTTCTTC
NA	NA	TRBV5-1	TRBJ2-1	CASSLGAGLNEQFF	TGCGCCAGCAGCTTGGGGGCGGGACTCAATGAGCAGTTCTTC
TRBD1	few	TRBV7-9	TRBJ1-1	CASSLGTVNTEAFF	TGTGCCAGCAGCTTGGGGACAGTGAACACTGAAGCTTTCTTT
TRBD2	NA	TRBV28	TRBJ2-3	CASSRGGSTDTQYF	TGTGCCAGCAGCCGCGGGGGGAGCACAGATACGCAGTATTTT
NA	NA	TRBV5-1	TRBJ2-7	CASSLEPLVGSYEQYF	TGCGCCAGCAGCTTGGAACCGTTGGTAGGGTCCTACGAGCAGTACTTC
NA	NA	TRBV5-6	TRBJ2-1	CASSSWRNNEQFF	TGTGCCAGCAGCTCCTGGAGGAACAATGAGCAGTTCTTC
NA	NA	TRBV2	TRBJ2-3	CASRALDDTQYF	TGTGCCAGCAGGGCCCTGGACGATACGCAGTATTTT
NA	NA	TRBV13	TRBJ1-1	CASSLGWPNTEAFF	TGTGCCAGCAGCTTAGGTTGGCCGAACACTGAAGCTTTCTTT
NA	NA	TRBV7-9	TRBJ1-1	CASSRGVNTEAFF	TGTGCCAGCAGCCGCGGGGTGAACACTGAAGCTTTCTTT
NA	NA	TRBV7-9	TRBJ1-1	CASSLDRPGSPFEAFF	TGTGCCAGCAGCTTAGACCGACCAGGGAGCCCCTTTGAAGCTTTCTTT
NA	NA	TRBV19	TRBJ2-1	CASTLGGSRYNEQFF	TGTGCCAGTACCTTAGGGGGGAGTCGGTACAATGAGCAGTTCTTC
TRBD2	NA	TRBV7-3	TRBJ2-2	CASSSRTSGGEELFF	TGTGCCAGCAGCTCCCGGACTAGCGGGGGGGAAGAGCTGTTTTTT
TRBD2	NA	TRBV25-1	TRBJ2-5	CASSETSGGPQETQYF	TGTGCCAGCAGTGAGACTAGCGGGGGCCCCCAAGAGACCCAGTACTTC
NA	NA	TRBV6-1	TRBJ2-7	CASNKDIYSWQYF	TGTGCCAGCAACAAGGATATCTATTCCTGGCAGTACTTC
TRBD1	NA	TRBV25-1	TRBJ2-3	CASSSGGHTDTQYF	TGTGCCAGCAGCTCAGGGGGACACACAGATACGCAGTATTTT
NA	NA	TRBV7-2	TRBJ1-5	CASSLTMSSHQPQHF	TGTGCCAGCAGCTTAACAATGAGCAGCCATCAGCCCCAGCATTTT
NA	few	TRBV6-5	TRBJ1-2	CASGQRYGYTF	TGTGCCAGCGGACAACGCTATGGCTACACCTTC
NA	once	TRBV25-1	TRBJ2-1	CASSESLPTETYNEQFF	TGTGCCAGTAGTGAATCTCTACCGACAGAAACCTACAATGAGCAGTTCTTC
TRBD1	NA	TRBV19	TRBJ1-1	CASSIGQGVTEAFF	TGTGCCAGTAGTATAGGACAGGGGGTCACTGAAGCTTTCTTT
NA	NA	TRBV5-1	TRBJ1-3	CASSLEARTGNTIYF	TGCGCCAGCAGCTTGGAGGCAAGAACGGGAAACACCATATATTTT
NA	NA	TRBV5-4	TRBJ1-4	CASSLGLGPGFEKLFF	TGTGCCAGCAGCTTGGGCCTGGGCCCAGGGTTTGAAAAACTGTTTTTT
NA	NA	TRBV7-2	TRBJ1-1	CASSPTFARGNTEAFF	TGTGCCAGCAGCCCGACATTTGCCAGGGGGAACACTGAAGCTTTCTTT
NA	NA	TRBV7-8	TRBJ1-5	CASSLVGPQGGQPQHF	TGTGCCAGCAGCTTGGTTGGCCCACAGGGTGGTCAGCCCCAGCATTTT
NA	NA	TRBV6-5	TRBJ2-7	CASTNTEEQYF	TGTGCCAGCACGAACACGGAAGAGCAGTACTTC
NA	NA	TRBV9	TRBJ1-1	CASSVGGAGGMNTEAFF	TGTGCCAGCAGCGTAGGGGGGGCAGGAGGTATGAACACTGAAGCTTTCTTT
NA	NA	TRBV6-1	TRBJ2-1	CASSVRQFSEQFF	TGTGCCAGCAGTGTAAGACAGTTCAGTGAGCAGTTCTTC
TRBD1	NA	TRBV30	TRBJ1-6	CAWRTGGYSPLHF	TGTGCCTGGAGGACAGGGGGCTATTCACCCCTCCACTTT
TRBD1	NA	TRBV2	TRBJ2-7	CASTGDEQYF	TGTGCCAGTACAGGGGACGAGCAGTACTTC
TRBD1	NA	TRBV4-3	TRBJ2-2	CASRGTGANTGELFF	TGCGCCAGCAGGGGGACAGGGGCGAACACCGGGGAGCTGTTTTTT
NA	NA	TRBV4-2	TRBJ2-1	CASSQDAGFGEQFF	TGTGCCAGCAGCCAAGATGCGGGGTTCGGTGAGCAGTTCTTC
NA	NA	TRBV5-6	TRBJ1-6	CASSRPLSSYNSPLHF	TGTGCCAGCAGCCGACCCTTGAGCTCCTATAATTCACCCCTCCACTTT
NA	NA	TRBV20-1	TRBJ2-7	CSAKSDYEQYF	TGCAGTGCGAAGAGCGACTACGAGCAGTACTTC
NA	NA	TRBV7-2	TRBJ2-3	CASSLFGSTDTQYF	TGTGCCAGCAGCTTGTTCGGGAGCACAGATACGCAGTATTTT
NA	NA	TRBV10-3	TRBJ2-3	CAITGAQDTQYF	TGTGCCATCACGGGGGCCCAAGATACGCAGTATTTT
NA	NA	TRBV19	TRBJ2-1	CASSILIGTSYNEQFF	TGTGCCAGTAGTATCCTTATAGGGACCTCCTACAATGAGCAGTTCTTC
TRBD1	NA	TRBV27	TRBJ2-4	CASSRQGSGIQYF	TGTGCCAGCAGCCGACAGGGGTCGGGCATTCAGTACTTC
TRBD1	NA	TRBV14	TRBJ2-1	CASSQWTGHYNEQFF	TGTGCCAGCAGCCAATGGACAGGGCACTACAATGAGCAGTTCTTC